This is a list of T cell receptor beta chains from one sample in a study of shared clonotypes between healthy human individuals. Method: immunoSEQ multiplex PCR; TCRdb's copy keeps in-frame clones and lacks some. The table shows roughly 760,000 clones, with about 74% occurring only once. The sequenced sample was memory CD4+ T cells sorted from blood. The receptors stem from a woman under 40 in good health. Both conserved end residues are trimmed from each CDR3. The listing skips clone size in some rows; elsewhere it reads once, few, many or a size class.

clone size,V gene,J gene,CDR3 protein
-,TRBV25-1,TRBJ2-7,ASSETSGPSYEQY
-,TRBV30,TRBJ2-1,AWSVGTSDYNEQF
-,TRBV5-1,TRBJ1-2,ASRSDIFVYGYT
-,TRBV7-3,TRBJ1-1,ASSLTGEDTEAF
-,TRBV7-2,TRBJ1-2,ASSKDSYVYGYT
-,TRBV19,TRBJ1-2,ASSISGTGVESDGYT
-,TRBV28,TRBJ1-5,ASSPAGDSNQPQH
-,TRBV7-6,TRBJ2-3,ASKLRSSTDTQY
few,TRBV29-1,TRBJ1-1,SVGRGHTEAF
-,TRBV18,TRBJ2-3,ASSRGQMSSTDTQY
-,TRBV18,TRBJ2-7,ASSPAGGPYEQY
once,TRBV20-1,TRBJ2-1,SARAAIEQF
few,TRBV6-5,TRBJ2-3,ATMGQTPGDTQY
-,TRBV6-8,TRBJ2-7,ASRRPSLEGSSYEQY
-,TRBV6-1,TRBJ1-5,ASSGGTPGHESNQPQH
-,TRBV7-2,TRBJ2-1,ASSPLAETYNEQF
-,TRBV4-1,TRBJ2-6,ASRFVGRSGANVLT
-,TRBV11-2,TRBJ2-5,ASSSPGVAAETQY
-,TRBV10-1,TRBJ2-3,ASSEYSGPEDTQY
-,TRBV6-6,TRBJ2-7,ASSYGSPQYEQY
-,TRBV12-5,TRBJ1-1,ASAGQLNTEAF
-,TRBV29-1,TRBJ1-1,SVDAPDRSETEAF
-,TRBV5-1,TRBJ2-1,ASRLSGSSYNEQF
few,TRBV14,TRBJ1-1,ASSQDPQRTGNTEAF
-,TRBV5-1,TRBJ2-5,ASSLKGATETQY
-,TRBV7-6,TRBJ2-7,ASSFDRDYEQY
-,TRBV4-1,TRBJ2-3,ASSHRDTQY
-,TRBV6-5,TRBJ1-2,ASSYSTGGNYGYT
-,TRBV2,TRBJ2-1,ASSGESIVINEQF
-,TRBV28,TRBJ2-7,ASRPLGRSYEQY
few,TRBV19,TRBJ1-4,ASSTPGTKVF
many,TRBV6-5,TRBJ2-7,ASSYSLNSYYEQY